The 21 T cell receptor beta chains reported below all come from one sample, sequenced in a study of type 1 and type 2 diabetes patients. The PCR template was genomic DNA. The TCR beta CDR3 region was amplified using 30 forward and 13 reverse primers. TCRdb re-called the multiplex PCR reads with MiXCR, one entry per CDR3 protein. The table lists around 300,000 distinct CDR3 sequences, roughly 50% of them singletons, with roughly an eighth in the top ten. Specimen: peripheral blood mononuclear cells (PBMCs). Receptors originate from a man between 18 and 35 years old with type 2 diabetes.

V usage is TRBV10-1 and J usage is TRBJ2-1; TRBD2 is a possible D gene (5 bases). The CDR3 loop spans 14 amino acids. Germline loops: CDR1 WNHNN, CDR2 SYGVQD (reference sequence). Deletions cut 0 bases from V and 7 bases from J, with 10 bases between. The CDR3 DNA sequence: TGCGCCAGCAGTGAGTCAGGACTGAGTAATGAGCAGTTCTTC. It encodes CASSESGLSNEQFF.

This clonotype was seen a few times. This sequence joins TRBV11-3 and TRBJ1-1; D is uncertain. Trimming removed 5 bases from V and 3 bases from J, with 16 bases in between. This CDR3 is 15 amino acids long. Germline CDR1 and CDR2: SGHNT and YENEEA. CDR3 amino acids: CASSQEHGGDTEAFF. Written as DNA, the CDR3 is TGTGCCAGCAGCCAAGAACATGGCGGGGACACTGAAGCTTTCTTT.

The V gene is TRBV3-1, the J gene TRBJ2-5; D might be TRBD1 (6 bases). The DNA end lines up better with TRBJ2-7; the J call may be wrong. Per the germline V gene, CDR1 is LGHDT and CDR2 is YNNKEL (reference sequence). The CDR3 extends over 16 amino acids. In DNA form, the CDR3 reads TGTGCCAGCAGCCCCGCTGGGGGCTCTACTCTCTACGAGCAGTACTTC. This sequence encodes CASSPAGGSTLYEQYF.

The V call is TRBV5-1, the J call TRBJ1-2; a weak D match, TRBD1 (6 bases). The V gene's germline CDR1 is SGHRS and CDR2 YFSETQ. CDR3 length equals 16 residues. Trimming cost V 4 bases and J 3 bases, with 19 bases left between them. The DNA for the CDR3 is TGCGCCAGCAGCCCGGGCTACAGGGACGACTACTATGGCTACACCTTC. As protein: CASSPGYRDDYYGYTF.

The chain carries TRBV10-3 and TRBJ2-3, with no clear D. The CDR3 is 11 amino acids. The germline CDR1 and CDR2 sequences are ENHRY and SYGVKD. The V end lost 4 bases, the J end lost 6 bases, and 5 bases lay between the germline ends. The CDR3: CAISGRDTQYF. For the CDR3, the DNA is TGTGCCATCAGTGGTAGGGATACGCAGTATTTT.

This clonotype showed up many times. The V call is TRBV6-5, the J call TRBJ2-7; D ambiguous. V was cut by 5 bases and J by 4 bases, with 6 bases left in between. The CDR3 spans 11 residues. Germline CDR1 is MNHEY and CDR2 is SVGAGI. DNA for the CDR3: TGTGCCAGCAGTGGGCTTTACGAGCAGTACTTC. Translation gives CASSGLYEQYF.

This clonotype showed up many times. The CDR3 sequence is CATSDTPVETQYF. CDR3 coding DNA: TGTGCCACCAGTGACACGCCAGTGGAGACCCAGTACTTC. The chain recombines TRBV24-1 with TRBJ2-5; D remains ambiguous. Looked up from germline, CDR1 is KGHDR and CDR2 is SFDVKD. The V end was cut by 4 bases, the J end by 5 bases, with 10 bases between. This CDR3 has 13 residues.

This chain connects TRBV4-3 to TRBJ1-4; no clear D gene. This CDR3 is 14 amino acids long. Trimming took 1 base from V and 8 from J, leaving 11 bases between them. CDR1 LGHNA and CDR2 YSLEER come from the germline V gene. Here the CDR3 DNA reads TGCGCCAGCAGCCAAGGTATATCTACCGAAAAACTGTTTTTT. Residues: CASSQGISTEKLFF.

The rearrangement joins TRBV7-2 to TRBJ2-5; no reliable D call. CDR3 length: 15 residues. In germline, CDR1 is SGHTA, CDR2 FQGNSA. V was trimmed by 5 bases and J by 1 base, leaving 14 bases between them. In DNA form, the CDR3 reads TGTGCCAGCAGCCTAGGGTTAGGGTTCCAAGAGACCCAGTACTTC. Its translation: CASSLGLGFQETQYF.

The chain links TRBV7-2 to TRBJ1-1; D unresolved. The ends were cut back, 7 bases at V and 2 bases at J, with 11 bases in the middle. The germline V gene has CDR1 SGHTA and CDR2 FQGNSA. The length of the CDR3 is 13 residues. As DNA, the CDR3 is TGTGCCAGCATTCGGACGGCCAACACTGAAGCTTTCTTT. Amino acid sequence: CASIRTANTEAFF. Supplemented by reference TRBV7-2 and TRBJ1-1, the full variable domain reads GAGVSQSPSNKVTEKGKDVELRCDPISGHTALYWYRQSLGQGLEFLIYFQGNSAPDKSGLPSDRFSAERTGGSVSTLTIQRTQQEDSAVYLCASIRTANTEAFFGQGTRLTVV.

CDR3 coding DNA: TGTGCCAGCAGTTTGGGCACCTACCAGACGCAGTATTTT. This codes for CASSLGTYQTQYF. The chain employs TRBV7-2 and TRBJ2-3, with no clear D. CDR1 SGHTA and CDR2 FQGNSA come from the germline V gene. This CDR3 has 13 residues. V lost 6 bases, J lost 9 bases, and 16 bases lay in between.

In its sample, this clonotype was seen a few times. The chain joins TRBV15 to TRBJ2-3, with a weak D call TRBD2 (6 bases). The germline V gene has CDR1 LNHNV and CDR2 YYDKDF (reference sequence). V was cut by 7 bases and J by 0 bases, with 14 bases left in between. The CDR3 runs to 15 residues. CDR3 coding DNA: TGTGCCACCAAGGGAGGAGCGACTAGCACAGATACGCAGTATTTT. Translation: CATKGGATSTDTQYF.

The chain recombines TRBV15 with TRBJ2-7, with a possible D match to TRBD2 (6 bases). Germline V gene lookup returns CDR1 LNHNV and CDR2 YYDKDF (reference sequence). The CDR3 covers 17 residues. V was shortened by 0 bases and J by 0 bases, with 15 bases between the two germline ends. The CDR3 is CATSRDRAGWFSYEQYF. CDR3 in DNA: TGTGCCACCAGCAGAGATAGGGCGGGATGGTTCTCCTACGAGCAGTACTTC.

Concerning this clonotype: It may be a read error: a sequence one base away is much more abundant. DNA of the CDR3: TGCGTCAGCAGTGATGTCGCGGGGGGCGAGACCCAGTACTTC. Its protein is CVSSDVAGGETQYF. The rearrangement joins TRBV10-1 to TRBJ2-5, with 8 positions matching TRBD2. The V gene's germline CDR1 is WNHNN and CDR2 SYGVQD (reference sequence). The CDR3 length is 14 residues.

The rearrangement links TRBV29-1 to TRBJ2-1; no clear D. CDR1 and CDR2 from the germline V gene are SQVTM and ANQGSEA. CDR3 length: 14 residues. Trimming cost V 4 bases and J 0 bases, with 10 bases left between them. CDR3 in DNA: TGCAGCGTTGGAAGGCTGAGCTCCTACAATGAGCAGTTCTTC. Amino acids: CSVGRLSSYNEQFF.

The J gene is TRBJ2-6, the V gene TRBV30, with D tentatively TRBD1 or TRBD2 (5 bases each). The CDR3 runs to 16 residues. Germline values: CDR1 GTSNPN, CDR2 SVGIG (reference sequence). Trimming took off 5 bases at V and 2 bases at J, with 16 bases between the two ends. The CDR3 DNA reads as TGTGCCTGGTATCATGTGGGGGACCCTGGGGCCAACGTCCTGACTTTC. Protein product: CAWYHVGDPGANVLTF. Full variable domain (outside the CDR3, taken from reference TRBV30 and TRBJ2-6): SQTIHQWPATLVQPVGSPLSLECTVEGTSNPNLYWYRQAAGRGLQLLFYSVGIGQISSEVPQNLSASRPQDRQFILSSKKLLLSDSGFYLCAWYHVGDPGANVLTFGAGSRLTVL.

This sequence joins TRBV30 and TRBJ1-2; D gene ambiguous. The CDR3 loop spans 11 amino acids. V shed 4 bases and J shed 8 bases, with 11 bases lying between them. In germline, CDR1 is GTSNPN, CDR2 SVGIG (reference sequence). The CDR3 region has the DNA TGTGCCTGGAATACCGGGATGGGCTACACCTTC. Translating gives CAWNTGMGYTF.

Turning to this clonotype: The junction and the germline gene differ at one end; a read error may be behind it. This chain uses TRBV10-2 with TRBJ2-2; D is unresolved. Germline V gene sequence: CDR1 WSHSY, CDR2 SAAADI. There are 16 residues in the CDR3. The CDR3 protein is CASSYALSRDQGELFF. CDR3 nucleotide sequence: TGTGCCAGCAGTTACGCCCTCAGTCGCGATCAAGGGGAGCTGTTTTTT.

The chain couples TRBV10-2 to TRBJ2-3; weak D call: TRBD2 (6 bases). The germline V gene has CDR1 WSHSY and CDR2 SAAADI. V was shortened by 8 bases and J by 4 bases, with 16 bases between the two germline ends. The CDR3 is 14 amino acids. Here the CDR3 reads CASGPTSWADTQYF. The CDR3 coding sequence is TGCGCCAGCGGCCCCACTAGCTGGGCAGATACGCAGTATTTT.

CDR3 sequence: CASSYWDGYNTEAFF. CDR3 nucleotide sequence: TGTGCCAGCAGTTATTGGGACGGATACAACACTGAAGCTTTCTTT. J is TRBJ1-1 and V is TRBV28; D perhaps matches TRBD1 (5 bases). The germline V gene encodes CDR1 MDHEN and CDR2 SYDVKM. The CDR3 is made up of 15 amino acids. V was pared by 4 bases and J by 2 bases, with 14 bases between.

The chain joins TRBV7-6 to TRBJ1-1; possible D gene TRBD1, 6 bases. This CDR3 region has 13 residues. CDR1 and CDR2 from the germline V gene are SGHVS and FNYEAQ. V was cut by 8 bases and J by 8 bases, with 18 bases left in between. The CDR3 nucleotides are TGTGCCAGCGGCCAGTCCGGGGGCCGAGAAGCTTTCTTT. It encodes CASGQSGGREAFF.